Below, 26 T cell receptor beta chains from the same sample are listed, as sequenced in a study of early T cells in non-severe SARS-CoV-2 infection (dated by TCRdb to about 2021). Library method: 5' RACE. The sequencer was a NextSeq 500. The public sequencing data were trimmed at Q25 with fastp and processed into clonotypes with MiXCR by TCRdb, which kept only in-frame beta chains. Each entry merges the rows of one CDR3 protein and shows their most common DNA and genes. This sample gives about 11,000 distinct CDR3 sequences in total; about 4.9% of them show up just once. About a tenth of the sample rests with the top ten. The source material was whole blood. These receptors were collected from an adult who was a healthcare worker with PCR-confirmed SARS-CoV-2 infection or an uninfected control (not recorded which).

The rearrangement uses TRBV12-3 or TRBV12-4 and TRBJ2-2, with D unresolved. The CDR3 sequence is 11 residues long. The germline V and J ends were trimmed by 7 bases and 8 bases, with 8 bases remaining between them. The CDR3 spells CASTLGGELFF. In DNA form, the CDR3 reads TGTGCCAGCACCCTGGGAGGGGAGCTGTTTTTT.

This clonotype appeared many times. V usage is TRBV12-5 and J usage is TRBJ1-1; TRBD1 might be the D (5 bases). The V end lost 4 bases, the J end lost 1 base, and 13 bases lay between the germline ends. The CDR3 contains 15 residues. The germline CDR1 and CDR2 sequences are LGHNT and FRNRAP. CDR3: CASGSPGTGNTEAFF. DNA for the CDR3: TGTGCTAGTGGTTCCCCCGGGACGGGGAACACTGAAGCTTTCTTT. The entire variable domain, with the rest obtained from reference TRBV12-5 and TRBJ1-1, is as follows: DARVTQTPRHKVTEMGQEVTMRCQPILGHNTVFWYRQTMMQGLELLAYFRNRAPLDDSGMPKDRFSAEMPDATLATLKIQPSEPRDSAVYFCASGSPGTGNTEAFFGQGTRLTVV.

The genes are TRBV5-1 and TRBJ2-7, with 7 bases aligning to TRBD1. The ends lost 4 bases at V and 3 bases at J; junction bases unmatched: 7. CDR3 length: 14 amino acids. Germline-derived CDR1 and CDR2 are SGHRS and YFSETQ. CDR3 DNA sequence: TGCGCCAGCAGCAACCGGGACAGAGGCTACGAGCAGTACTTC. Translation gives CASSNRDRGYEQYF.

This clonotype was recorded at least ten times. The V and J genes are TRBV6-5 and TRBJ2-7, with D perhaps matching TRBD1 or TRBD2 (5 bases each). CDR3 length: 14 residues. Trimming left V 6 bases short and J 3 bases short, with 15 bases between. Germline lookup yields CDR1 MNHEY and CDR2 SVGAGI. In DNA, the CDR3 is TGTGCCAGCAGCCGCGTGGGGGTTGGCTACGAGCAGTACTTC. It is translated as CASSRVGVGYEQYF.

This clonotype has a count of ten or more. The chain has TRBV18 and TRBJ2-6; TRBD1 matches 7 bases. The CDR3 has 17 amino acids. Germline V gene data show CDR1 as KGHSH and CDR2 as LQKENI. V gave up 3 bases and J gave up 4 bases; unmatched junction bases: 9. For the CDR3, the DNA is TGTGCCAGCTCACCGACGACAGGGCCTGCCGGGGCCAACGTCCTGACTTTC. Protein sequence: CASSPTTGPAGANVLTF.

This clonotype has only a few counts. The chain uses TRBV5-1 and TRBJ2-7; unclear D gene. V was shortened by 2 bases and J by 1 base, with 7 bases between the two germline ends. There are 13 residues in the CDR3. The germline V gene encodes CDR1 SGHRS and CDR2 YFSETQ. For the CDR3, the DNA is TGCGCCAGCAGCTTTTCCAGGTCCTACGAGCAGTACTTC. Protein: CASSFSRSYEQYF.

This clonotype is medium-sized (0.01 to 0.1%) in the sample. DNA of the CDR3: TGTGCCAGCAGTTACCAATCCAACAATCAGCCCCAGCATTTT. Its protein is CASSYQSNNQPQHF. The chain uses TRBV6-2 or TRBV6-3 and TRBJ1-5; D is unresolved. The V end lost 2 bases, the J end lost 3 bases, and 8 bases lay between the germline ends. CDR3 length: 14 residues. In germline, CDR1 is MNHEY, CDR2 SVGEGT.

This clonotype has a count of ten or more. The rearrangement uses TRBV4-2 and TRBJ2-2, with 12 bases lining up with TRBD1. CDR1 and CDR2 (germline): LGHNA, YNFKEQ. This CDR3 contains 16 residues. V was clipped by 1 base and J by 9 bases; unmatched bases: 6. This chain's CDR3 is CASSQVGTGGAWELFF. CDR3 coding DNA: TGTGCCAGCAGCCAAGTTGGGACAGGGGGCGCGTGGGAGCTGTTTTTT.

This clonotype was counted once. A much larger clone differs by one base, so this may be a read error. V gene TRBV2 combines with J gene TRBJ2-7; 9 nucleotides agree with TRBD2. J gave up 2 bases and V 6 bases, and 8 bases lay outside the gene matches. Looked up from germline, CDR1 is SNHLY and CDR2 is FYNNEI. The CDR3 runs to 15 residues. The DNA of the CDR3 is TGTGCCAGCAGCCGAGGGGTAGCGGGGGCCTACGAGCAGTACTTC. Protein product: CASSRGVAGAYEQYF.

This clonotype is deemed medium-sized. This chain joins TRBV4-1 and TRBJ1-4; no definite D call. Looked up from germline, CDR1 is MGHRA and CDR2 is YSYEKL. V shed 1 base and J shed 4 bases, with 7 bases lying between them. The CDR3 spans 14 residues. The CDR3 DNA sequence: TGCGCCAGCAGCCAAGGTGGGATTAATGAAAAACTGTTTTTT. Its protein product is CASSQGGINEKLFF.

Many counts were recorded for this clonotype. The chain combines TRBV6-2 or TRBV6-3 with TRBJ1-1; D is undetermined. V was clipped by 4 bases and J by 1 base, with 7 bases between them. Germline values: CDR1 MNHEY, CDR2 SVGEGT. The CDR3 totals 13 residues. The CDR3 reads CASSSAENTEAFF. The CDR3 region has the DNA TGTGCCAGCAGTTCAGCGGAGAACACTGAAGCTTTCTTT.

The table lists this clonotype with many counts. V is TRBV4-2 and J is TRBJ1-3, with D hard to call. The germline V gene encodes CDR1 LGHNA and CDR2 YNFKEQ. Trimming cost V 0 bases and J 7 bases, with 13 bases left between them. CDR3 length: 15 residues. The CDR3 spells CASSQDGPAVNTIYF. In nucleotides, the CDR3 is TGTGCCAGCAGCCAAGATGGCCCAGCAGTGAACACCATATATTTT.

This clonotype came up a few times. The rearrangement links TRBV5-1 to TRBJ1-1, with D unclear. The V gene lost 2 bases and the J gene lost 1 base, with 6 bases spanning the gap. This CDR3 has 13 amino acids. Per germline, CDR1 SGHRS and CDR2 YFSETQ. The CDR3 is CASSFGENTEAFF. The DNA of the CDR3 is TGCGCCAGCAGCTTCGGAGAGAACACTGAAGCTTTCTTT.

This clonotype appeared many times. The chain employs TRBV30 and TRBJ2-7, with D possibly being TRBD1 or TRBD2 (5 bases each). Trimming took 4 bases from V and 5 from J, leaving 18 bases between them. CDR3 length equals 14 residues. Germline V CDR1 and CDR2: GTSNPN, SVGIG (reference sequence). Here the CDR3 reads CAWKEKLRGDEQYF. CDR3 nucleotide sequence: TGTGCCTGGAAAGAAAAGTTGCGAGGGGACGAGCAGTACTTC.

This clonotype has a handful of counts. CDR3 in DNA: TGTGCCAGCAGCTTAGCGCATGGGAACACTGAAGCTTTCTTT. Encoded protein: CASSLAHGNTEAFF. The chain joins TRBV7-2 to TRBJ1-1; no definite D call. Germline-derived CDR1 and CDR2 are SGHTA and FQGNSA. The ends were cut back, 0 bases at V and 1 base at J, with 6 bases in the middle. This CDR3 contains 14 residues.

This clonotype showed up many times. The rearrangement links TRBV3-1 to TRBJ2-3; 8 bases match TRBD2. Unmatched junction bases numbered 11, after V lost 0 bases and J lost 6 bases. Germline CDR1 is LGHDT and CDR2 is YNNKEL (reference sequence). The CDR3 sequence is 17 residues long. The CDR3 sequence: CASSQDLAGGARDTQYF. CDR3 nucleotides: TGTGCCAGCAGCCAAGATTTGGCGGGGGGCGCCAGGGATACGCAGTATTTT.

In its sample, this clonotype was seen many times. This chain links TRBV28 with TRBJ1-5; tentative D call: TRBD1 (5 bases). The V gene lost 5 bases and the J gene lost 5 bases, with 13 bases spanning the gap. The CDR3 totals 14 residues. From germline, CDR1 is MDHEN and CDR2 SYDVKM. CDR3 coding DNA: TGTGCCAGCAGTCCCAGGGAGAGGGATCAGCCCCAGCATTTT. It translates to CASSPRERDQPQHF.

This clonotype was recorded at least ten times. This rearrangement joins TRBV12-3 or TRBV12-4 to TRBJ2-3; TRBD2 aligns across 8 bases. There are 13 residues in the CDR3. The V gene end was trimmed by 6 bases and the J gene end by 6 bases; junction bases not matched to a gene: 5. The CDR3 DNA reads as TGTGCCAGCAGCCCGGGGGGGTGGGATACGCAGTATTTT. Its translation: CASSPGGWDTQYF.

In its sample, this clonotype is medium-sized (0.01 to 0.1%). The CDR3 loop reads CASGPSTRDRGLRDTEAFF. The CDR3, as DNA: TGTGCTAGTGGTCCCTCCACCCGGGACAGGGGGCTTCGGGACACTGAAGCTTTCTTT. The chain recombines TRBV12-5 with TRBJ1-1, with TRBD1 matching over 12 bases. The trim removed 5 bases at V and 3 bases at J, leaving 16 bases unmatched. Germline assignment: CDR1 LGHNT and CDR2 FRNRAP. This CDR3 comprises 19 residues.

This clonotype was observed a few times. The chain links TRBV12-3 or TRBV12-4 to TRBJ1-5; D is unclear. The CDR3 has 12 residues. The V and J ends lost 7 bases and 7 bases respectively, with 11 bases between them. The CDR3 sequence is CASNGDTQPQHF. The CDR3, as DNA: TGTGCCAGCAACGGGGATACGCAGCCCCAGCATTTT.

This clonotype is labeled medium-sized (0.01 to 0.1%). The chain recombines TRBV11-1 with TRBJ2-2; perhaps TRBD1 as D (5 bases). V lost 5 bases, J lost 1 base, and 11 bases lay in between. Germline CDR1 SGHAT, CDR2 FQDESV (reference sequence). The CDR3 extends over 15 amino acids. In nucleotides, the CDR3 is TGTGCCAGCAGCCAGGGATCCCAGAACACCGGGGAGCTGTTTTTT. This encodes CASSQGSQNTGELFF.

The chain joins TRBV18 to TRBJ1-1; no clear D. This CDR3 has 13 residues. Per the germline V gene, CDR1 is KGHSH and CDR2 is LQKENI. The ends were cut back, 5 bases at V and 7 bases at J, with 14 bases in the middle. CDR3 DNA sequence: TGTGCCAGCTCATACGAAGGGTGGAATGAAGCTTTCTTT. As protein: CASSYEGWNEAFF.

The CDR3 region has the DNA TGTGCCAGCAGTAAAAACGTGGGGGCCGACGAGCAGTACTTC. Protein sequence: CASSKNVGADEQYF. V is TRBV6-6 and J is TRBJ2-7; weak D call: TRBD1 (6 bases). CDR1 is MNHNY, CDR2 SVGAGI, per germline (reference sequence). The CDR3 loop spans 14 amino acids. V lost 5 bases and J lost 5, with 16 bases in between.

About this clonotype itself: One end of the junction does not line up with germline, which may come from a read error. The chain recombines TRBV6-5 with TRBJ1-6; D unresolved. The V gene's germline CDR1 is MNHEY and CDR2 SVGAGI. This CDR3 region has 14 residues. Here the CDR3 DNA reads TGTGCCAGCAGTTTTGGCTCCTATAATTCACCCCTCTACTTT. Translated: CASSFGSYNSPLYF.

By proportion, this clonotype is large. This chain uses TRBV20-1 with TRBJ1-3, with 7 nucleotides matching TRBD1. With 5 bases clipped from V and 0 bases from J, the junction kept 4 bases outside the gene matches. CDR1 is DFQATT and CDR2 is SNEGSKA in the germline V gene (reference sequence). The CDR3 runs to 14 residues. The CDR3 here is CSAGDRSSGNTIYF. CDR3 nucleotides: TGCAGTGCTGGGGACAGAAGCTCTGGAAACACCATATATTTT.

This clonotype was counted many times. DNA for the CDR3: TGCGCCAGCAGCCAGGCGTCCGGCGGGGGGACGACGGATACGCAGTATTTT. Translated, it gives CASSQASGGGTTDTQYF. V usage is TRBV4-1 and J usage is TRBJ2-3; 8 bases match TRBD2. With V trimmed by 3 bases and J by 6 bases, 14 bases remained unmatched. This CDR3 contains 17 residues. CDR1 is MGHRA and CDR2 is YSYEKL in the germline V gene.